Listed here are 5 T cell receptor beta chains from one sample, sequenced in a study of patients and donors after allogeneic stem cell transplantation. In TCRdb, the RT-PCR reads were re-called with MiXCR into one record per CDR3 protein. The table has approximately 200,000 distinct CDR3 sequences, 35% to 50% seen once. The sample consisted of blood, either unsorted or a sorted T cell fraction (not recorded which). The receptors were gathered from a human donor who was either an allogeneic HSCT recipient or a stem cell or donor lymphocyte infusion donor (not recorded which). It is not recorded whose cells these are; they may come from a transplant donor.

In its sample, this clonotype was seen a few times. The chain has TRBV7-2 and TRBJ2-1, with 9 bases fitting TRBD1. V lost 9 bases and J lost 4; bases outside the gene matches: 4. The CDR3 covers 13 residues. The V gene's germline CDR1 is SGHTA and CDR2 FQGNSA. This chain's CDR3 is CASRDRVYNEQFF. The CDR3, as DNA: TGTGCCAGTCGGGACAGGGTTTACAATGAGCAGTTCTTC.

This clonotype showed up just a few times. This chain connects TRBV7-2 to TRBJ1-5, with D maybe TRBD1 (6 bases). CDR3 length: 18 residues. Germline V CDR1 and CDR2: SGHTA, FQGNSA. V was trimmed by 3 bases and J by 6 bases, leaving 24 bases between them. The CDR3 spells CASSFQPGRGGSPQPQHF. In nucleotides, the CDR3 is TGTGCCAGCAGCTTTCAGCCGGGCAGGGGAGGATCTCCTCAGCCCCAGCATTTT.

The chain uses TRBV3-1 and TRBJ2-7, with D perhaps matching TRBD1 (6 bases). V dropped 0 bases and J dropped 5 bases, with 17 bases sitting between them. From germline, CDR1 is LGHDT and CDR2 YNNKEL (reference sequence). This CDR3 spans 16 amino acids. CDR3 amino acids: CASSQDLPGESHEQYF. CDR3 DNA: TGTGCCAGCAGCCAAGATCTCCCAGGGGAGTCCCACGAGCAGTACTTC.

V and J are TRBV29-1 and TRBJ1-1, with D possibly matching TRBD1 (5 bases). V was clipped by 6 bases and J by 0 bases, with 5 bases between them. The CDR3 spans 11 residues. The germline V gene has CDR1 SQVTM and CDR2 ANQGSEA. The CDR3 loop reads CSVQVNTEAFF. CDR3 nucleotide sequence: TGCAGCGTACAGGTGAACACTGAAGCTTTCTTT. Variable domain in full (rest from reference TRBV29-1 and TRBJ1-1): SAVISQKPSRDICQRGTSLTIQCQVDSQVTMMFWYRQQPGQSLTLIATANQGSEATYESGFVIDKFPISRPNLTFSTLTVSNMSPEDSSIYLCSVQVNTEAFFGQGTRLTVV.

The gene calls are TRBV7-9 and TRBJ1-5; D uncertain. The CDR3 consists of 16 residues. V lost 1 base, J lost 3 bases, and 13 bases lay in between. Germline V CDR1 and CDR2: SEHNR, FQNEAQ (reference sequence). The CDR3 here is CASSLGVGQANQPQHF. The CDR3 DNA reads TGTGCCAGCAGCTTAGGGGTCGGGCAGGCCAATCAGCCCCAGCATTTT.